The subject of this entry is one TCR beta chain. No cognate antigen has been identified for it. It has no much larger one-base neighbor in the sample; base qualities were not kept. These data are taken from a study of blood T cells in healthy people across ages (dated by TCRdb to about 2015). As for the study more broadly: In model experiments, roughly one uniquely barcoded TCR beta cDNA molecule per two T cells was captured by template switching. Age-related changes in TCR beta repertoire diversity were measured in the study by deep sequencing normalized with unique cDNA molecular identifiers. The donors were divided into four age groups: young (average about 16 years), middle-aged (around 37), aged (approximately 64) and long-lived (about 90). To avoid experimental bias, donors of different ages were spread randomly across the sequencing lanes. For two donors (one aged 18 to 30 and one aged 80 or older), the study analyzed two additional independent replicas of 1 million unique cDNA reads from the same blood draw.

The 39 donors, aged roughly 6 to 95 years, were systemically healthy Caucasian individuals from Russia. Approximately 9 milliliters of peripheral blood were collected from each donor into EDTA-treated Vacutainer tubes. PBMCs were isolated by Ficoll-Paque density-gradient centrifugation, with at least 6 million obtained per sample. Trizol reagent was used to extract total RNA from PBMCs, with at least 5 micrograms per sample. The percentages of naive CD45RAhigh/CD27high T cells were determined by flow cytometry on a PBMC aliquot from every donor. The investigation overall reported the following: There was a strong correlation between observed TCR beta diversity and the percentage of naive T cells measured by flow cytometry. The long-lived group showed more naive CD4+ T cells, fewer expanded clones and increased TCR diversity than the aged group, suggesting age selection. Estimates of total diversity based on one million sequenced T cells were regarded as lower bounds and as underestimates. Donor CMV infection status was unknown, potentially confounding age-related changes in expanded clonotypes. Because profiling used bulk unsorted PBMCs, naive and antigen-experienced compartments could not be compared conclusively. As age increased, observed TCR beta diversity per million T cells dropped in a roughly linear way, and a significant reduction was already evident by age around 41.

V loses 1 base at its end and J loses 4 bases; junction bases beyond the gene matches: 6. The germline V gene gives CDR1 as SGHTA and CDR2 as FQGNSA. The cysteine opens and the phenylalanine closes a CDR3 of 15 amino acids. Of all the DNA, just the CDR3 is kept, 45 bases in frame from base 1. Library construction relied on 5' RACE. The sample was run on an Illumina HiSeq 2500. A second PCR of about 7 to 12 cycles was run with a J-beta primer mix and a sample-barcoded 5' primer. Each TCR beta cDNA molecule received a unique molecular identifier from a template-switch 5' adaptor carrying 12 random nucleotides. Each sample yielded at least 2.5 million CDR3-containing paired-end reads. All of the RNA was converted into first-strand cDNA using the Mint cDNA synthesis kit, with a TRBC-specific oligonucleotide serving as the primer. After uracil-DNA glycosylase treatment, a first 18-cycle PCR used universal primers M1SS and BC2_uni_R on all cDNA. In the original analysis: For normalization, 1 million high-quality reads, each with a distinct molecular identifier, were randomly selected from each sample. Reads sharing molecular identifiers were discarded rather than binned into consensus sequences. MiTCR, with a Q25 quality threshold and the strictest error-elimination algorithm, was used for CDR3 identification, clonotype clustering and error correction. A nonparametric unseen species model with Euler transformation was used to estimate a lower bound on total TCR beta diversity. TCRdb reworked the public reads: Q25 trimming with fastp, MiXCR clone assembly, productive beta chains retained. Each CDR3 protein gets just one entry, which takes the most common genes and DNA from the rows behind it. What appears here as the V and J calls and clone size reflects TCRdb's work, not the paper's. The sample profile shows 650,000 to 900,000 distinct CDR3 sequences; 55% to 65% of them were found once. The ten largest clones represent roughly 25% of the sample.

The receptor was isolated from a man aged 25 to 40 in good health. The specimen sequenced was blood. The V gene is TRBV7-2 and the J gene is TRBJ1-2; TRBD1 aligns with 7 central bases. DNA sequence: TGTGCCAGCAGCTTAGAAGGGGGCCACACCTATGGCTACACCTTC. Its protein reads: CASSLEGGHTYGYTF.